A selection of T cell receptor beta chains follows, all from one sample in a study of blood T cell repertoires in COVID-19. Method: immunoSEQ multiplex PCR; TCRdb's copy keeps in-frame clones and lacks some. This repertoire shows roughly 110,000 clones, 80% to 85% found once; its top ten account for around 8%. Source material: peripheral blood. All receptors come from a man aged 65 to 85 with acute or convalescent COVID-19. Each CDR3 is given with its conserved first and last residue. D genes are given only for firm matches. Clone size is shown for a subset of rows, as once, few, many or a class of expanded clone.

TGTGCCAGCAGCCGAGACCCAGGGATCCCTGAAGCTTTCTTT,CASSRDPGIPEAFF,.,TRBV14,TRBJ1-1,.
TGTGCCAGCAAGACACAGGGCATGAACACTGAAGCTTTCTTT,CASKTQGMNTEAFF,.,TRBV2,TRBJ1-1,.
TGTGCCAGCAGCCTGGGTGCTAGCGGGACCCAAGAGACCCAGTACTTC,CASSLGASGTQETQYF,.,TRBV5-8,TRBJ2-5,TRBD2
TGCGCCAGCAGAACGGGGACAGGGTTAACTGAAGCTTTCTTT,CASRTGTGLTEAFF,.,TRBV5-1,TRBJ1-1,TRBD1
TGTGCCACCAGTGGACATACCGAAAAACTGTTTTTT,CATSGHTEKLFF,.,TRBV24-1,TRBJ1-4,.
TGTGCCAGCAGTTCCCCCACCCGAATCAGGGGGGAGCTGTTTTTT,CASSSPTRIRGELFF,.,TRBV28,TRBJ2-2,.
TGTGCCAGCAGCCGGACAGGGCTGGTTGGGAGCGCTGAAGCTTTCTTT,CASSRTGLVGSAEAFF,.,TRBV28,TRBJ1-1,TRBD1
TGCGCCAGCAGCTCCGGACAGATTGGCTACAATGAGCAGTTCTTC,CASSSGQIGYNEQFF,.,TRBV5-1,TRBJ2-1,.
TGCAGGGGGACTAGCGGGAATGAGCAGTTCTTC,CRGTSGNEQFF,few,TRBV20-1,TRBJ2-1,TRBD2
TGTGCCACCAGTCGACAGACTAGCGTGGGCACAGATACGCAGTATTTT,CATSRQTSVGTDTQYF,.,TRBV24-1,TRBJ2-3,TRBD2
TGTGCCAGCAGTTATTTAGGAGTCACTGAAGCTTTCTTT,CASSYLGVTEAFF,.,TRBV6-5,TRBJ1-1,.
TGCGCCAGCAGCCCCAGGGGTTCCGGGGAGCTGTTTTTT,CASSPRGSGELFF,.,TRBV5-1,TRBJ2-2,.
TGTGCCACCAGCAGAGACTTAGGGACAGCCGAGCAGTTCTTC,CATSRDLGTAEQFF,.,TRBV15,TRBJ2-1,TRBD1
TGTGCCAGCAGCTTAGGGGACAGCTCTGGAAACACCATATATTTT,CASSLGDSSGNTIYF,.,TRBV7-2,TRBJ1-3,TRBD1
TGCGCCAGTCGGGAAATGGGCCGGGACAGGGACTCGGGTAGGGGTGACACTGAAGCTTTCTTT,CASREMGRDRDSGRGDTEAFF,.,TRBV10-1,TRBJ1-1,TRBD1
TGTGCCAGCAGCCAAGGCGATGGCTACACCTTC,CASSQGDGYTF,few,TRBV14,TRBJ1-2,.
TGCGCCAGCAGCTTGACATCCTACGAGCAGTACTTC,CASSLTSYEQYF,.,TRBV5-1,TRBJ2-7,.
TGTGCCAGCAGGATTCTGACAGGGTCGGCCGGGGAGCTGTTTTTT,CASRILTGSAGELFF,once,TRBV2,TRBJ2-2,TRBD1